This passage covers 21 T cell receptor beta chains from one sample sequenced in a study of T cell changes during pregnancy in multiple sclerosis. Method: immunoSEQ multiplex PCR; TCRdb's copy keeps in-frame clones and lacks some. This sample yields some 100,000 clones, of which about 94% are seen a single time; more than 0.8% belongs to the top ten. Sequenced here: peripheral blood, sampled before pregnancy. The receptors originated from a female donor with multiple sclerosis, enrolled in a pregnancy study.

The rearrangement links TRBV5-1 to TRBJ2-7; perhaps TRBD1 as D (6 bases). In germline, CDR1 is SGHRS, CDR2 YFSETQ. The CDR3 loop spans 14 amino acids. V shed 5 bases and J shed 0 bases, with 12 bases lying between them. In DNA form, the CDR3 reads TGCGCCAGCAGAATTCGGACAGACTCCTACGAGCAGTACTTC. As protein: CASRIRTDSYEQYF. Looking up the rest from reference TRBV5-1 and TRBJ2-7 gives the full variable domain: KAGVTQTPRYLIKTRGQQVTLSCSPISGHRSVSWYQQTPGQGLQFLFEYFSETQRNKGNFPGRFSGRQFSNSRSEMNVSTLELGDSALYLCASRIRTDSYEQYFGPGTRLTVT.

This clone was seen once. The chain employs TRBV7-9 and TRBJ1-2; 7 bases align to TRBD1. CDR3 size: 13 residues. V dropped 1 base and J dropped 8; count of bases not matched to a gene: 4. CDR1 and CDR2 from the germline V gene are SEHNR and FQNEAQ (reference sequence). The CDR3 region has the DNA TGTGCCAGCAGCTTAGAAAGGGGGCAAGGCTACACCTTC. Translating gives CASSLERGQGYTF.

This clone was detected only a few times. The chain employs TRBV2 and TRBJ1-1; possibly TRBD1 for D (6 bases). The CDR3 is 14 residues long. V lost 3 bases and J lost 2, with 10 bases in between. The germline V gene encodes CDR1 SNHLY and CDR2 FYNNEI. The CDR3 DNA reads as TGTGCCAGCAGTGACCGGGGGGCCAACACTGAAGCTTTCTTT. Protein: CASSDRGANTEAFF.

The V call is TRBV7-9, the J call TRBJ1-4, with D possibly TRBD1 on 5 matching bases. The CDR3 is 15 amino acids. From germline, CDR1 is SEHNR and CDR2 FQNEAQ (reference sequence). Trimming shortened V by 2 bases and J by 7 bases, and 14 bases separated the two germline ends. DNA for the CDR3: TGTGCCAGCAGCTTATACGGGGGAGAAGGTGAAAAACTGTTTTTT. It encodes CASSLYGGEGEKLFF.

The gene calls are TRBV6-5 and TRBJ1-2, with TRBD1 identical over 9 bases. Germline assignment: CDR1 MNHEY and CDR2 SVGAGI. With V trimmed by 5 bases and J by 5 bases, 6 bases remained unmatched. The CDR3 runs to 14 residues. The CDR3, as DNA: TGTGCCAGCAGTCCGACAGGGGGTGTATATGGCTACACCTTC. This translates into CASSPTGGVYGYTF.

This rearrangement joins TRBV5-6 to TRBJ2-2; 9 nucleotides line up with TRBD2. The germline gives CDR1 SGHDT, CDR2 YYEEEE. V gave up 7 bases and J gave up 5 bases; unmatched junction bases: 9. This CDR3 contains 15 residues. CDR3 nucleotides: TGTGCCAGCGGAAATAGCGGGAGTCGGACCGGGGAGCTGTTTTTT. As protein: CASGNSGSRTGELFF.

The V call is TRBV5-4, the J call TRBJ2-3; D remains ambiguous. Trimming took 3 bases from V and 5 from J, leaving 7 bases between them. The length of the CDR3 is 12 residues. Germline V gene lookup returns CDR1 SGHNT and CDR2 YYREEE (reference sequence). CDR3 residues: CASSYALDTQYF. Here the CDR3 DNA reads TGTGCCAGCAGCTATGCGCTAGATACGCAGTATTTT. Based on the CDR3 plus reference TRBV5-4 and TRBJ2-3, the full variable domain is ETGVTQSPTHLIKTRGQQVTLRCSSQSGHNTVSWYQQALGQGPQFIFQYYREEENGRGNFPPRFSGLQFPNYSSELNVNALELDDSALYLCASSYALDTQYFGPGTRLTVL.

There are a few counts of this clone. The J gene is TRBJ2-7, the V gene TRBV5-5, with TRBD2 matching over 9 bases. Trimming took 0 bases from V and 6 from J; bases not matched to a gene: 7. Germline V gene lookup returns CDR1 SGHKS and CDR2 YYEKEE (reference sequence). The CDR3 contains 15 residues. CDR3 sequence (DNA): TGTGCCAGCAGCTTGGTACCAAGCGGGAGGCTCGAGCAGTACTTC. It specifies CASSLVPSGRLEQYF.

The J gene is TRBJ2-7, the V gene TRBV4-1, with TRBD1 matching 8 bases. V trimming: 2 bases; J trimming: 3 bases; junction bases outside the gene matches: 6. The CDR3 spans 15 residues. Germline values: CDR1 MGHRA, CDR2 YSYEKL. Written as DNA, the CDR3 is TGCGCCAGCAGCCAACCCCGGACAGGGTACTACGAGCAGTACTTC. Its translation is CASSQPRTGYYEQYF.

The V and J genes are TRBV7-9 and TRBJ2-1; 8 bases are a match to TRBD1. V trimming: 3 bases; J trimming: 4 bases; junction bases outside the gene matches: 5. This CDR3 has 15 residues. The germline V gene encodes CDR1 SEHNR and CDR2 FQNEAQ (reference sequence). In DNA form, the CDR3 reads TGTGCCAGCAGCTTGAGGGGACAGGTTTACAATGAGCAGTTCTTC. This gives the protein CASSLRGQVYNEQFF.

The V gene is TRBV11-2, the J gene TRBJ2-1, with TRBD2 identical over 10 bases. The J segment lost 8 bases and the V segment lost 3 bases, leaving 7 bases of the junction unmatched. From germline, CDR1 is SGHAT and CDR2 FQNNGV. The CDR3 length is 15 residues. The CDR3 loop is CASSLGASGSDEQFF. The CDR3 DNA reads TGTGCCAGCAGCTTGGGGGCTAGCGGGAGTGATGAGCAGTTCTTC.

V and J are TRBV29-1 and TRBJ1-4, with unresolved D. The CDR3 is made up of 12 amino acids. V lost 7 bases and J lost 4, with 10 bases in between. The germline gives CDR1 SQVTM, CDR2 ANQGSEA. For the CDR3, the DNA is TGCAGCGCGGGGAGCCATAATGAAAAACTGTTTTTT. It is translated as CSAGSHNEKLFF.

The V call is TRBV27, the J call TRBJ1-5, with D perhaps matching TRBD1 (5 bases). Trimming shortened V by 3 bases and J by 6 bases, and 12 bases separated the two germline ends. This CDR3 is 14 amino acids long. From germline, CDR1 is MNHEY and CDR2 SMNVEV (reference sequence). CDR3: CASSFSGYGQPQHF. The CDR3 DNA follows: TGTGCCAGCAGTTTCTCAGGGTACGGTCAGCCCCAGCATTTT.

This CDR3 reads CASSLGGDRQPQHF. The CDR3, as DNA: TGTGCCAGCAGCTTAGGAGGGGATCGTCAGCCCCAGCATTTT. The chain recombines TRBV5-5 with TRBJ1-5; D perhaps matches TRBD1 (5 bases). Germline CDR1 is SGHKS and CDR2 is YYEKEE (reference sequence). This CDR3 is 14 amino acids long. V lost 2 bases, J lost 6 bases, and 12 bases lay in between.

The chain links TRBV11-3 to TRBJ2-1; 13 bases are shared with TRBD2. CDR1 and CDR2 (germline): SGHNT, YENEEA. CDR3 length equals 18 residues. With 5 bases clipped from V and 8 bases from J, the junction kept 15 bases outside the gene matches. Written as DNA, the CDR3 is TGTGCCAGCAGCATAAACCCCCCAGGACTAGCGGGAGTCTATGAGCAGTTCTTC. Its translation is CASSINPPGLAGVYEQFF.

The CDR3 loop is CASRPGQGYEQYF. CDR3 nucleotides: TGTGCCAGCAGACCGGGACAGGGCTACGAGCAGTACTTC. V gene TRBV7-6 combines with J gene TRBJ2-7; 9 bases agree with TRBD1. The CDR3 has 13 amino acids. Germline values: CDR1 SGHVS, CDR2 FNYEAQ. The V and J ends lost 6 bases and 3 bases, in that order; junction bases with no gene match: 3. Combining the CDR3 with reference TRBV7-6 and TRBJ2-7 gives the whole variable domain GAGVSQSPRYKVTKRGQDVALRCDPISGHVSLYWYRQALGQGPEFLTYFNYEAQQDKSGLPNDRFSAERPEGSISTLTIQRTEQRDSAMYRCASRPGQGYEQYFGPGTRLTVT.

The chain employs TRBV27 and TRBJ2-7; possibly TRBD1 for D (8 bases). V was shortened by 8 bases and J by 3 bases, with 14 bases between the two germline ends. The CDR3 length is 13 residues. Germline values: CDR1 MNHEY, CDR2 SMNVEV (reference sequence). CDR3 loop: CASGQGGHYEQYF. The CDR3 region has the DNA TGTGCCAGCGGACAGGGAGGGCACTACGAGCAGTACTTC.

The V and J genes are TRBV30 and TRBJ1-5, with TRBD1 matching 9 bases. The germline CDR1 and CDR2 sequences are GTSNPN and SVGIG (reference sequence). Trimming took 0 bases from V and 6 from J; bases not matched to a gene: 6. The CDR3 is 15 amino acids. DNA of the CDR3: TGTGCCTGGAGTGTATGGGGACAGGGCGGTCAGCCCCAGCATTTT. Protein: CAWSVWGQGGQPQHF.

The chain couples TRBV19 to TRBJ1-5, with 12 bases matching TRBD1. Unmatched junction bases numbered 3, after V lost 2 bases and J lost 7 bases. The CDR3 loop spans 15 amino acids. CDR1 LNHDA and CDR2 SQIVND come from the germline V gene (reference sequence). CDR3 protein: CASSIRGQGAQPQHF. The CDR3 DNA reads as TGTGCCAGTAGTATAAGGGGACAGGGGGCCCAGCCCCAGCATTTT.

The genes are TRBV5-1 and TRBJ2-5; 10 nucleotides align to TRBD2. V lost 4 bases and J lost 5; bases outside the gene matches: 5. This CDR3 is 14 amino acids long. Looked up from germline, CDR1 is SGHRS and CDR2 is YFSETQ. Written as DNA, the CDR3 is TGCGCCAGCAGCCTTACAGCGGGAGGGGAGACCCAGTACTTC. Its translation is CASSLTAGGETQYF.

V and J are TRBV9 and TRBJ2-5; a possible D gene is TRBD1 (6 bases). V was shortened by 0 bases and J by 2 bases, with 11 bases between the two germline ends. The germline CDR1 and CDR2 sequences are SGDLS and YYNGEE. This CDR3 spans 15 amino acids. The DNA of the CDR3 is TGTGCCAGCAGCGTAGTCGCAGGGGCGCAAGAGACCCAGTACTTC. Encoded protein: CASSVVAGAQETQYF.